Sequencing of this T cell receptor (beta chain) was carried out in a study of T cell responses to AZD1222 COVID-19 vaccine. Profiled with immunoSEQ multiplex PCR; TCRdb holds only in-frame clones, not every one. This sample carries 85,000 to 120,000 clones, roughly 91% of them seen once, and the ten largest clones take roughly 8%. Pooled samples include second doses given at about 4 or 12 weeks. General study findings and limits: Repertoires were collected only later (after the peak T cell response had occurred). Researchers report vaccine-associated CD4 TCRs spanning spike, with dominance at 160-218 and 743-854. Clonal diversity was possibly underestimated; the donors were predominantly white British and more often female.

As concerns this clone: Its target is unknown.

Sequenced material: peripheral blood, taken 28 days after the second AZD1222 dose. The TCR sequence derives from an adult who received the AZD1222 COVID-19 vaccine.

Here the CDR3 reads CASREGSFSSYGYTF. CDR3 sequence (DNA): TGTGCCAGCAGGGAGGGCAGCTTTTCCTCCTATGGCTACACCTTC. The chain has TRBV2 and TRBJ1-2; D is uncertain. CDR3 size: 15 residues. Germline V CDR1 and CDR2: SNHLY, FYNNEI. Deletions cut 6 bases from V and 4 bases from J, with 18 bases between.